The present TCR beta chain was sequenced within a study of neurological immune-mediated disorders. Time point noted: longitudinal time-point 3. This clonotype was seen repeatedly, ten times or more. Its antigen is unidentified. Per germline, CDR1 SGHKS and CDR2 YYEKEE (reference sequence). V lost 0 bases, J lost 2 bases, and 9 bases lay in between. CDR3 length equals 15 residues. TCRdb passed the 5' RACE reads through MiXCR, listing each CDR3 protein once. The repertoire holds about 81,000 distinct CDR3 sequences, with 4.3% as singletons. Study-level findings and limits: The absence of any CDR3 amino acid sequence shared by expanded clones across subjects suggests that repertoires were private in all groups.

The V and J genes are TRBV5-5 and TRBJ1-5; possible D gene TRBD1, 5 bases. Sequencing used PBMCs. The source of this sequence is a woman aged 55-75 years with multiple sclerosis. The CDR3 reads CASSLGVRGNQPQHF. In DNA form, the CDR3 reads TGTGCCAGCAGCTTGGGCGTCAGGGGCAATCAGCCCCAGCATTTT.